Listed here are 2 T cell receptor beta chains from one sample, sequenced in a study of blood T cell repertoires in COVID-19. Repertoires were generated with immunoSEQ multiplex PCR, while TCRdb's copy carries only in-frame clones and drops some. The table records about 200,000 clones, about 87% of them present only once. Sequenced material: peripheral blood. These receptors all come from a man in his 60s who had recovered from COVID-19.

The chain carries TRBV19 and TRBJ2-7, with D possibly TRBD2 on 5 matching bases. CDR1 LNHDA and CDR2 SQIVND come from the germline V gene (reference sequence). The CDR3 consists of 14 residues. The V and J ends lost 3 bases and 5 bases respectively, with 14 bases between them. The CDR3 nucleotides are TGTGCCAGTAGTATCCGGGCTAGGGAGAACGAGCAGTACTTC. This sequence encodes CASSIRARENEQYF.

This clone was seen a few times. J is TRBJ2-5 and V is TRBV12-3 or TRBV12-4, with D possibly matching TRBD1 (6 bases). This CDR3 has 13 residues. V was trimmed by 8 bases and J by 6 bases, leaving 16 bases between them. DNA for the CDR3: TGTGCCAGCCAATTAGGACAGCGGCAGACCCAGTACTTC. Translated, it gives CASQLGQRQTQYF.